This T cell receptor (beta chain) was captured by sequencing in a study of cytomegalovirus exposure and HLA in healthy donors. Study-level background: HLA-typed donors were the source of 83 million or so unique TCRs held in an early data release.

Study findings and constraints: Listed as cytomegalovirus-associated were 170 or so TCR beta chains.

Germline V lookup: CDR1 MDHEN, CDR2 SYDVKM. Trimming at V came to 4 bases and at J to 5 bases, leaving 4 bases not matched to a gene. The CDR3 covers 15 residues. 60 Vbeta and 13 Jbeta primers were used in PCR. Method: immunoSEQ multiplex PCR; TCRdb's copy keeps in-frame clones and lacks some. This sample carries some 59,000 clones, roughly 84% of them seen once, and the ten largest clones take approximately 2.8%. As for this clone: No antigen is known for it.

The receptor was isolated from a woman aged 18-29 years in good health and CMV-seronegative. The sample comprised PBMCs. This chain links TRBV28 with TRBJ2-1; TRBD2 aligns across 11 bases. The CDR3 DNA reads TGTGCCAGCAGTTCTGGGACTAGCGGAAACAATGAGCAGTTCTTC. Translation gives CASSSGTSGNNEQFF.